Sequencing of this T cell receptor (beta chain) was carried out in a study of blood T cell repertoires in COVID-19. Whole-study context: Acute-phase and convalescent COVID-19 samples originated in the United States, Italy and Spain. The cDNA or gDNA used as material had been derived from T cells, B-cell-depleted T cells, or PBMCs.

Produced via immunoSEQ multiplex PCR; TCRdb's table is partial and in-frame only. The sample consists of 200,000 to 250,000 clones, around 75% of them appearing once. The CDR3 runs 15 residues. V was trimmed by 1 base and J by 4 bases, leaving 13 bases between them. CDR1 SGHAT and CDR2 FQNNGV come from the germline V gene. J is TRBJ1-1 and V is TRBV11-2, with D maybe TRBD1 (5 bases). The TCR sequence derives from a human donor in a cohort sampled during active COVID-19. What was sequenced was peripheral blood. For the CDR3, the DNA is TGTGCCAGCAGCTTAGGAGGGAGGGGTTTCACTGAAGCTTTCTTT. This encodes CASSLGGRGFTEAFF.